The present TCR beta chain was sequenced within a study of technical replicates of blood from a handful of donors. Trimming left V 6 bases short and J 6 bases short, with 11 bases between. The CDR3 contains 12 residues. The germline V gene has CDR1 SNHLY and CDR2 FYNNEI. Profiling relied on immunoSEQ multiplex PCR, and the TCRdb table lists in-frame clones only, not all of them. The data show fewer than 85,000 clones, roughly 94% seen once. The gene calls are TRBV2 and TRBJ1-2, with D possibly TRBD1 on 6 matching bases. Input material: T cells isolated from PBMCs. This sequence originates from a human donor in good health. This chain's CDR3 is CASRRTGNGYTF. DNA of the CDR3: TGTGCCAGCAGGAGAACAGGGAATGGCTACACCTTC. The full variable domain, completed using reference TRBV2 and TRBJ1-2, is EPEVTQTPSHQVTQMGQEVILRCVPISNHLYFYWYRQILGQKVEFLVSFYNNEISEKSEIFDDQFSVERPDGSNFTLKIRSTKLEDSAMYFCASRRTGNGYTFGSGTRLTVV.